What follows are 26 T cell receptor beta chains derived from one specimen sequenced in a study of T cells in Graves' hyperthyroidism and ophthalmopathy. From RNA transcripts, TCR beta CDR3 regions were amplified. TCR CDR3 regions were first amplified by RT-PCR with HTBI primers. Via MiXCR, TCRdb re-called the multiplex PCR reads, giving one row per CDR3 protein. Here the sample spans about 610,000 distinct CDR3 sequences, roughly 15% being singletons. The sequenced sample was blood. These receptors all come from a woman aged 40 to 55 with Graves' ophthalmopathy.

The chain carries TRBV14 and TRBJ1-2; D is undetermined. The germline CDR1 and CDR2 sequences are SGHDN and FVKESK. Trimming took off 4 bases at V and 5 bases at J, with 8 bases between the two ends. There are 12 residues in the CDR3. The CDR3 loop reads CASSPLDYGYTF. The CDR3 DNA reads as TGTGCCAGCAGCCCCCTGGATTATGGCTACACCTTC.

The table lists this clonotype with many counts. The genes are TRBV11-2 and TRBJ2-5, with D possibly TRBD1 on 6 matching bases. The germline CDR1 and CDR2 sequences are SGHAT and FQNNGV. Trimming took off 2 bases at V and 1 base at J, with 14 bases between the two ends. The CDR3 has 16 amino acids. CDR3 amino acids: CASSLRQVGLQETQYF. The CDR3 bases are TGTGCCAGCAGCTTACGACAGGTGGGGCTCCAAGAGACCCAGTACTTC. The variable domain in full, with the rest retrieved from reference TRBV11-2 and TRBJ2-5, is EAGVAQSPRYKIIEKRQSVAFWCNPISGHATLYWYQQILGQGPKLLIQFQNNGVVDDSQLPKDRFSAERLKGVDSTLKIQPAKLEDSAVYLCASSLRQVGLQETQYFGPGTRLLVL.

This clonotype was detected only a few times. This chain connects TRBV6-2 or TRBV6-3 to TRBJ2-7, with unresolved D. Deletions cut 5 bases from V and 3 bases from J, with 8 bases between. CDR1 MNHEY and CDR2 SVGEGT come from the germline V gene. The CDR3 has 12 amino acids. CDR3 coding DNA: TGTGCCAGCAGTATTAAACTCTACGAGCAGTACTTC. Translation gives CASSIKLYEQYF.

This clonotype has a count of ten or more. This chain connects TRBV6-2 or TRBV6-3 to TRBJ2-5; 7 bases map to TRBD1. The CDR3 runs to 14 residues. CDR1 and CDR2 from the germline V gene are MNHEY and SVGEGT. V lost 2 bases to trimming and J lost 3 bases; unmatched junction nucleotides: 3. The CDR3 region has the DNA TGTGCCAGCAGTTACAGGGGGACAGAAGAGACCCAGTACTTC. Protein product: CASSYRGTEETQYF.

This clonotype was counted at least ten times. The chain links TRBV12-3 or TRBV12-4 to TRBJ2-7; TRBD2 aligns across 16 bases. The V gene end was trimmed by 6 bases and the J gene end by 4 bases; junction bases not matched to a gene: 12. The CDR3 is 18 amino acids. CDR3: CASRAGLAGGPYHYEQYF. DNA of the CDR3: TGTGCCAGCAGGGCGGGACTAGCGGGAGGGCCTTACCATTACGAGCAGTACTTC.

This clonotype was detected ten times or more. This chain links TRBV29-1 with TRBJ2-7; 8 bases align to TRBD2. CDR1 SQVTM and CDR2 ANQGSEA come from the germline V gene. J lost 3 bases, V lost 5 bases, and 3 bases had no gene match. This CDR3 spans 12 amino acids. The CDR3 nucleotides are TGCAGCGTTAGCGGGAGTAACTACGAGCAGTACTTC. Encoded protein: CSVSGSNYEQYF.

There are many counts of this clonotype. The rearrangement joins TRBV11-1 to TRBJ1-1; 9 bases fit TRBD1. Germline V CDR1 and CDR2: SGHAT, FQDESV (reference sequence). The CDR3 has 14 amino acids. V lost 4 bases and J lost 3; bases outside the gene matches: 3. DNA for the CDR3: TGTGCCAGCAGCTCAAGGACAGGGGACACTGAAGCTTTCTTT. As protein: CASSSRTGDTEAFF.

This clonotype has at least ten counts. CDR3 bases: TGTGCCAGCAGCGCCCTTGAAGGAGGGGGGGGCTACGAGCAGTACTTC. It translates to CASSALEGGGGYEQYF. The gene calls are TRBV28 and TRBJ2-7; D possibly corresponds to TRBD2 (7 bases). V was trimmed by 6 bases and J by 3 bases, leaving 21 bases between them. The CDR3 contains 16 residues. Germline-derived CDR1 and CDR2 are MDHEN and SYDVKM.

This clonotype was detected many times. J is TRBJ1-2 and V is TRBV12-3 or TRBV12-4; 9 bases are shared with TRBD1. Trimming took 1 base from V and 7 from J; bases not matched to a gene: 1. The CDR3 covers 13 residues. Here the CDR3 reads CASSLVTGGGYTF. The CDR3, as DNA: TGTGCCAGCAGTTTAGTGACAGGGGGTGGCTACACCTTC.

A few counts support this clonotype. This chain uses TRBV7-9 with TRBJ2-7; 10 positions match TRBD2. Germline trimming cut 2 bases from V and 6 bases from J; bases unmatched to any gene: 4. This CDR3 has 14 residues. Germline CDR1 is SEHNR and CDR2 is FQNEAQ (reference sequence). The CDR3 reads CASSLQGLASEQYF. The CDR3 nucleotides read TGTGCCAGCAGCTTACAGGGACTAGCGAGCGAGCAGTACTTC.

This clonotype has a handful of counts. This sequence joins TRBV13 and TRBJ1-1, with D tentatively TRBD1 (5 bases). This CDR3 is built from 14 residues. In germline, CDR1 is PRHDT, CDR2 FYEKMQ (reference sequence). V lost 5 bases and J 7 bases, leaving 17 bases between the germline ends. The CDR3 here is CASSRREGLGEAFF. CDR3 in DNA: TGTGCCAGCAGCCGTCGAGAGGGGCTGGGTGAAGCTTTCTTT.

This clonotype was seen repeatedly, ten times or more. The gene calls are TRBV19 and TRBJ2-1; D is possibly TRBD1 (6 bases). This CDR3 contains 13 residues. Per germline, CDR1 LNHDA and CDR2 SQIVND (reference sequence). The germline V and J ends were trimmed by 3 bases and 9 bases, with 12 bases remaining between them. The CDR3: CASSMIGQSEQFF. The CDR3 DNA reads as TGTGCCAGTAGTATGATCGGACAGTCTGAGCAGTTCTTC.

This clonotype was seen ten or more times. This sequence joins TRBV24-1 and TRBJ2-2; no reliable D call. CDR1 is KGHDR, CDR2 SFDVKD, per germline. The CDR3 is 14 residues long. The ends were cut back, 3 bases at V and 3 bases at J, with 7 bases in the middle. The CDR3 region is CATSDGSHTGELFF. Written as DNA, the CDR3 is TGTGCCACCAGTGATGGCTCCCACACCGGGGAGCTGTTTTTT.

This chain connects TRBV29-1 to TRBJ2-2, with 7 bases aligning to TRBD2. J was trimmed by 8 bases and V by 3 bases; bases with no gene match: 12. The CDR3 sequence is 15 residues long. Germline V gives CDR1 SQVTM, CDR2 ANQGSEA. The CDR3 DNA is TGCAGCGTTGACAAAGCGGGATCCGGTATGGGGGAGCTGTTTTTT. As protein: CSVDKAGSGMGELFF.

The sample holds many counts of this clonotype. This rearrangement joins TRBV24-1 to TRBJ1-1; D unclear. Germline CDR1 is KGHDR and CDR2 is SFDVKD. Trimming took off 3 bases at V and 1 base at J, with 5 bases between the two ends. This CDR3 is built from 13 residues. The CDR3 region has the DNA TGTGCCACCAGTGATCAGGAGAACACTGAAGCTTTCTTT. Its translation: CATSDQENTEAFF.

This clonotype was detected only a few times. The rearrangement uses TRBV19 and TRBJ2-4, with TRBD1 matching over 9 bases. Germline lookup yields CDR1 LNHDA and CDR2 SQIVND (reference sequence). J was trimmed by 0 bases and V by 5 bases; bases with no gene match: 8. The CDR3 runs 17 residues. CDR3 sequence reads: CASSPGTGIGAKNIQYF. CDR3 nucleotides: TGTGCCAGTAGTCCCGGGACAGGGATTGGAGCCAAAAACATTCAGTACTTC.

The V gene is TRBV4-2, the J gene TRBJ2-5; 7 bases are shared with TRBD2. Trimming took 1 base from V and 1 from J; bases not matched to a gene: 6. Germline lookup yields CDR1 LGHNA and CDR2 YNFKEQ. This CDR3 comprises 16 residues. CDR3 loop: CASSQAPSGGQETQYF. CDR3 sequence (DNA): TGTGCCAGCAGCCAAGCTCCGTCGGGGGGCCAAGAGACCCAGTACTTC.

This chain uses TRBV20-1 with TRBJ2-5, with 12 bases matching TRBD2. Germline V gives CDR1 DFQATT, CDR2 SNEGSKA (reference sequence). The J segment lost 4 bases and the V segment lost 6 bases, leaving 3 bases of the junction unmatched. The CDR3 runs 13 residues. The CDR3 protein is CSARTSGIETQYF. DNA for the CDR3: TGCAGTGCCAGGACTAGCGGGATAGAGACCCAGTACTTC.

Only a few counts were recorded for this clonotype. The gene calls are TRBV2 and TRBJ2-7; TRBD1 might be the D (6 bases). Germline V gives CDR1 SNHLY, CDR2 FYNNEI. The CDR3 runs 12 residues. The V and J ends lost 6 bases and 6 bases respectively, with 12 bases between them. The CDR3 region is CASRTDSFEQYF. For the CDR3, the DNA is TGTGCCAGCAGGACGGACAGCTTCGAGCAGTACTTC.

This clonotype showed up many times. The gene calls are TRBV5-1 and TRBJ2-7; D is possibly TRBD2 (5 bases). This CDR3 contains 14 residues. V was pared by 4 bases and J by 5 bases, with 16 bases between. CDR1 SGHRS and CDR2 YFSETQ come from the germline V gene. CDR3 in DNA: TGCGCCAGCAGCGTGAGCGCGGGTGGCGACGAGCAGTACTTC. The encoded protein is CASSVSAGGDEQYF.

This clonotype was counted ten times or more. V usage is TRBV5-4 and J usage is TRBJ1-1, with D tentatively TRBD1 (6 bases). V lost 3 bases and J lost 0, with 21 bases in between. The germline gives CDR1 SGHNT, CDR2 YYREEE (reference sequence). This CDR3 spans 18 amino acids. This CDR3 is CASSSPEGEYSMNTEAFF. DNA for the CDR3: TGTGCCAGCAGCTCACCCGAGGGGGAGTATTCCATGAACACTGAAGCTTTCTTT.

This clonotype has a count of ten or more. The V and J genes are TRBV6-2 or TRBV6-3 and TRBJ2-5; D remains ambiguous. Germline values: CDR1 MNHEY, CDR2 SVGEGT. The CDR3 has 14 residues. V lost 6 bases and J 1 base, leaving 12 bases between the germline ends. CDR3 coding DNA: TGTGCCAGCAGACCGGACGGTGGCCAAGAGACCCAGTACTTC. This translates into CASRPDGGQETQYF.

In its sample, this clonotype was seen many times. This rearrangement joins TRBV2 to TRBJ2-7; D is perhaps TRBD2 (6 bases). Between the trimmed V and J ends, which lost 5 bases and 2 bases, there was a span of 13 bases. The germline V gene encodes CDR1 SNHLY and CDR2 FYNNEI. There are 14 residues in the CDR3. The CDR3 here is CASSPGLLTYEQYF. The CDR3 DNA reads as TGTGCCAGCAGTCCGGGACTCCTCACCTACGAGCAGTACTTC.

In its sample, this clonotype was seen many times. J is TRBJ1-2 and V is TRBV6-5, with TRBD1 matching 7 bases. Germline loops: CDR1 MNHEY, CDR2 SVGAGI. V lost 2 bases to trimming and J lost 8 bases; unmatched junction nucleotides: 8. The CDR3 has 14 residues. The CDR3 loop is CASSYVTGRGGYTF. The CDR3 DNA reads TGTGCCAGCAGTTACGTGACAGGGAGAGGGGGCTACACCTTC.

The chain carries TRBV12-3 or TRBV12-4 and TRBJ2-3; D gene ambiguous. The CDR3 runs 14 residues. The germline V and J ends were trimmed by 7 bases and 2 bases, with 13 bases remaining between them. The DNA for the CDR3 is TGTGCCAGCAACCCCGGCCACATCACAGATACGCAGTATTTT. This gives the protein CASNPGHITDTQYF.

This clonotype has a count of ten or more. One base away lies a much larger clone, so this may be a sequencing read error. The rearrangement joins TRBV12-3 or TRBV12-4 to TRBJ2-7; D is perhaps TRBD2 (6 bases). The CDR3 extends over 14 amino acids. DNA of the CDR3: TGTGCTTCGGCGGCGGGACTGTCCTCCTACGAGCAGTGCTTC. Protein: CASAAGLSSYEQCF.